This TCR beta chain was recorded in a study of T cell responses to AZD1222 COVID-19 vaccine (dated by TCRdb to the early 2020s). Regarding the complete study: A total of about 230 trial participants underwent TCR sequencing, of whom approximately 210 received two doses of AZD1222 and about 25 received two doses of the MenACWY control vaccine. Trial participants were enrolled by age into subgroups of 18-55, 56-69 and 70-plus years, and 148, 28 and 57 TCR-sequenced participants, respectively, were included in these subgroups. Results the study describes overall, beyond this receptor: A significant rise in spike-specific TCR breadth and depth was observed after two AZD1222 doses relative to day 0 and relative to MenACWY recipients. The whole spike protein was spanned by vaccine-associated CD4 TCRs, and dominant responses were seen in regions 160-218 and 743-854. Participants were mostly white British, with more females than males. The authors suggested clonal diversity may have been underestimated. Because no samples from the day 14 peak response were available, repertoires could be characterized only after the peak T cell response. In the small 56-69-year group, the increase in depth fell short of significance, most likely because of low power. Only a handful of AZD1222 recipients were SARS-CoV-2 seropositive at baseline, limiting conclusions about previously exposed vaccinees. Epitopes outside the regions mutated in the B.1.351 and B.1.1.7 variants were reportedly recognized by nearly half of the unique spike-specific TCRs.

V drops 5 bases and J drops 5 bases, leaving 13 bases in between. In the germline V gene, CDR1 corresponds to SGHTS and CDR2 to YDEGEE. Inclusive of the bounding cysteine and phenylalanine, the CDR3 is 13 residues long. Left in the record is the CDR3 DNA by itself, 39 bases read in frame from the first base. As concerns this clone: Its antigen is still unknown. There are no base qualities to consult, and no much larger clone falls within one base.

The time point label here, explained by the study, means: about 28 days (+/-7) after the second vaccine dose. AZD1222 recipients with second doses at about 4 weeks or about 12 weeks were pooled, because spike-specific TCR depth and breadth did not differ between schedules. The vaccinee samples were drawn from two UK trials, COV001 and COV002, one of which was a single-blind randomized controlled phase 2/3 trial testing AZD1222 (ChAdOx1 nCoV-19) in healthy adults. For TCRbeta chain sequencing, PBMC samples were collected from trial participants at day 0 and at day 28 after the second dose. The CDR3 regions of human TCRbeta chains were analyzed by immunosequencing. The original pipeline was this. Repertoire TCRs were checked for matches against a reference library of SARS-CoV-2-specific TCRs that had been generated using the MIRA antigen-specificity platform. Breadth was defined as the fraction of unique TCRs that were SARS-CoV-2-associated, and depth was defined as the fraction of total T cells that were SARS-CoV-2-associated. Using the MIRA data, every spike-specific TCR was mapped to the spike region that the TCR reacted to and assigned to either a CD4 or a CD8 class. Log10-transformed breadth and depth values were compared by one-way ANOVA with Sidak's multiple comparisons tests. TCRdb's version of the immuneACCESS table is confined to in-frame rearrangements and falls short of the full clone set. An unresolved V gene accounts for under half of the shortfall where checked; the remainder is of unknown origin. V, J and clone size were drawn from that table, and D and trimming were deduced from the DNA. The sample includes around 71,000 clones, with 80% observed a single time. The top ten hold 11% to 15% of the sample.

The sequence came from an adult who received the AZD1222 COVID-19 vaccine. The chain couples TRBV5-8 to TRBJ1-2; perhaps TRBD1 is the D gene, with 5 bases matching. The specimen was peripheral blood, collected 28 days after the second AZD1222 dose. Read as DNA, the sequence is TGTGCCAGCAGTCCGACAGTCCAGTATGGCTACACCTTC. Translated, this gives CASSPTVQYGYTF.